This is a list of T cell receptor beta chains from one sample in a study of cytomegalovirus exposure and HLA in healthy donors. Sequenced by immunoSEQ multiplex PCR; TCRdb stores in-frame clones only, minus some. Reported are 130,000 or so clones; the ten largest clones contain 2% to 2.5%. Sequencing was performed on PBMCs. These receptors were taken from a woman under 30 in good health and CMV-seronegative. Both conserved end residues are part of each CDR3. A D gene is named only where the DNA matches it firmly.

J gene: TRBJ1-1; V gene: TRBV5-6; D gene: .; CDR3 protein: CASSLGNRATEAFF; CDR3 DNA: TGTGCCAGCAGCTTGGGGAACAGGGCGACTGAAGCTTTCTTT
J gene: TRBJ1-4; V gene: TRBV9; D gene: TRBD1; CDR3 protein: CASSVGDRTTNEKLFF; CDR3 DNA: TGTGCCAGCAGCGTAGGGGACAGGACAACTAATGAAAAACTGTTTTTT
J gene: TRBJ1-2; V gene: TRBV10-3; D gene: TRBD1; CDR3 protein: CAISESGQDGYGYTF; CDR3 DNA: TGTGCCATCAGTGAGTCGGGACAGGATGGCTATGGCTACACCTTC
J gene: TRBJ2-6; V gene: TRBV9; D gene: .; CDR3 protein: CASSVGVSGAQNVLTF; CDR3 DNA: TGTGCCAGCAGCGTAGGCGTCTCAGGGGCACAGAACGTCCTGACTTTC
J gene: TRBJ2-5; V gene: TRBV7-3; D gene: .; CDR3 protein: CASSYPGQETQYF; CDR3 DNA: TGTGCCAGCAGCTATCCGGGACAAGAGACCCAGTACTTC
J gene: TRBJ2-3; V gene: TRBV11-2; D gene: TRBD2; CDR3 protein: CASSPRSGSEADTQYF; CDR3 DNA: TGTGCCAGCAGCCCGCGTAGCGGGAGTGAGGCAGATACGCAGTATTTT
J gene: TRBJ2-7; V gene: TRBV2; D gene: .; CDR3 protein: CASNAAGTYEQYF; CDR3 DNA: TGTGCCAGCAATGCCGCGGGAACCTACGAGCAGTACTTC
J gene: TRBJ1-1; V gene: TRBV19; D gene: .; CDR3 protein: CASSIEHRPNTEAFF; CDR3 DNA: TGTGCCAGTAGTATAGAGCACAGACCGAACACTGAAGCTTTCTTT
J gene: TRBJ2-1; V gene: TRBV19; D gene: .; CDR3 protein: CASSIEGVDYNEQFF; CDR3 DNA: TGTGCCAGTAGTATAGAGGGAGTGGACTACAATGAGCAGTTCTTC
J gene: TRBJ2-7; V gene: TRBV6-5; D gene: TRBD1; CDR3 protein: CATQGVGYEQYF; CDR3 DNA: TGTGCCACACAGGGGGTGGGGTACGAGCAGTACTTC
J gene: TRBJ1-1; V gene: TRBV27; D gene: .; CDR3 protein: CASRSPIRETEAFF; CDR3 DNA: TGTGCCAGCAGAAGCCCCATCCGGGAGACTGAAGCTTTCTTT
J gene: TRBJ2-2; V gene: TRBV2; D gene: .; CDR3 protein: CASSPSLNPTGELFF; CDR3 DNA: TGTGCCAGCAGCCCGTCACTAAATCCTACCGGGGAGCTGTTTTTT
J gene: TRBJ2-4; V gene: TRBV27; D gene: .; CDR3 protein: CASSRSGGGNIQYF; CDR3 DNA: TGTGCCAGCAGCAGATCCGGGGGAGGAAACATTCAGTACTTC
J gene: TRBJ1-1; V gene: TRBV19; D gene: .; CDR3 protein: CASSIDSDTEAFF; CDR3 DNA: TGTGCCAGTAGTATAGATTCTGACACTGAAGCTTTCTTT
J gene: TRBJ1-5; V gene: TRBV4-3; D gene: .; CDR3 protein: CASSQDPVNSKPQHF; CDR3 DNA: TGCGCCAGCAGCCAAGATCCGGTCAACAGCAAGCCCCAGCATTTT
J gene: TRBJ2-5; V gene: TRBV11-1; D gene: .; CDR3 protein: CASSPDNQETQYF; CDR3 DNA: TGTGCCAGCAGCCCTGACAACCAAGAGACCCAGTACTTC
J gene: TRBJ1-3; V gene: TRBV10-3; D gene: .; CDR3 protein: CATTPVSSPGNTIYF; CDR3 DNA: TGTGCCACGACCCCCGTTAGTAGCCCTGGAAACACCATATATTTT
J gene: TRBJ1-3; V gene: TRBV4-3; D gene: .; CDR3 protein: CASSHDRSGNTIYF; CDR3 DNA: TGCGCCAGCAGCCACGACAGGAGTGGAAACACCATATATTTT
J gene: TRBJ2-7; V gene: TRBV12-5; D gene: TRBD2; CDR3 protein: CASGSGTSGRYEQYF; CDR3 DNA: TGTGCTAGTGGGTCCGGGACTAGCGGGAGGTACGAGCAGTACTTC
J gene: TRBJ1-1; V gene: TRBV19; D gene: .; CDR3 protein: CASSTRVYTEAFF; CDR3 DNA: TGTGCCAGTAGTACCAGGGTCTACACTGAAGCTTTCTTT
J gene: TRBJ2-2; V gene: TRBV18; D gene: TRBD1; CDR3 protein: CASSSGTGDTGELFF; CDR3 DNA: TGTGCCAGCTCATCCGGGACAGGGGATACCGGGGAGCTGTTTTTT
J gene: TRBJ2-2; V gene: TRBV5-4; D gene: TRBD2; CDR3 protein: CASSKGLAGDTGELFF; CDR3 DNA: TGTGCCAGCAGCAAGGGACTAGCGGGAGACACCGGGGAGCTGTTTTTT
J gene: TRBJ1-4; V gene: TRBV5-6; D gene: TRBD1; CDR3 protein: CASSKFRDRGGKKLFF; CDR3 DNA: TGTGCCAGCAGCAAATTCCGGGACAGGGGAGGAAAAAAACTGTTTTTT
J gene: TRBJ2-1; V gene: TRBV10-1; D gene: .; CDR3 protein: CASSELRGLLYNEQFF; CDR3 DNA: TGCGCCAGCAGTGAGTTGAGGGGACTTCTCTACAATGAGCAGTTCTTC
J gene: TRBJ1-5; V gene: TRBV2; D gene: .; CDR3 protein: CASSVNRNSNQPQHF; CDR3 DNA: TGTGCCAGCAGTGTAAACAGGAATAGCAATCAGCCCCAGCATTTT
J gene: TRBJ2-4; V gene: TRBV21-1; D gene: .; CDR3 protein: CASSPRGRDKNIQYF; CDR3 DNA: TGTGCCAGCAGCCCCCGGGGGAGAGACAAAAACATTCAGTACTTC
J gene: TRBJ2-1; V gene: TRBV6-6; D gene: TRBD1; CDR3 protein: CASSPGTGGNEQFF; CDR3 DNA: TGTGCCAGCAGCCCCGGGACAGGAGGCAATGAGCAGTTCTTC
J gene: TRBJ1-1; V gene: TRBV5-1; D gene: .; CDR3 protein: CASSLGATEAFF; CDR3 DNA: TGCGCCAGCAGCTTGGGGGCCACTGAAGCTTTCTTT
J gene: TRBJ1-2; V gene: TRBV14; D gene: TRBD1; CDR3 protein: CASSQGTGGFAYGYTF; CDR3 DNA: TGTGCCAGCAGCCAAGGGACAGGGGGCTTTGCCTATGGCTACACCTTC
J gene: TRBJ2-1; V gene: TRBV5-4; D gene: TRBD2; CDR3 protein: CASSLSHLAGGPDNEQFF; CDR3 DNA: TGTGCCAGCAGCTTGTCTCACCTAGCGGGAGGGCCGGATAATGAGCAGTTCTTC
J gene: TRBJ2-7; V gene: TRBV11-3; D gene: TRBD1; CDR3 protein: CASSLAGDSGEQYF; CDR3 DNA: TGTGCCAGCAGCTTAGCCGGGGACAGCGGCGAGCAGTACTTC
J gene: TRBJ2-1; V gene: TRBV29-1; D gene: .; CDR3 protein: CSVLPGDEQFF; CDR3 DNA: TGCAGCGTGCTCCCCGGGGATGAGCAGTTCTTC
J gene: TRBJ2-5; V gene: TRBV5-6; D gene: .; CDR3 protein: CASSRRQVQETQYF; CDR3 DNA: TGTGCCAGCAGCCGTAGACAGGTCCAAGAGACCCAGTACTTC
J gene: TRBJ2-1; V gene: TRBV6-1; D gene: TRBD1; CDR3 protein: CASGRPGQGPNEQFF; CDR3 DNA: TGTGCCAGCGGCCGACCGGGACAGGGGCCCAATGAGCAGTTCTTC
J gene: TRBJ1-3; V gene: TRBV28; D gene: .; CDR3 protein: CASNTDRTSGNTIYF; CDR3 DNA: TGTGCCAGCAATACAGACAGGACCTCTGGAAACACCATATATTTT
J gene: TRBJ1-5; V gene: TRBV30; D gene: TRBD1; CDR3 protein: CAWSVSGTGVYSNQPQHF; CDR3 DNA: TGTGCCTGGAGTGTAAGCGGAACAGGGGTCTATAGCAATCAGCCCCAGCATTTT
J gene: TRBJ1-1; V gene: TRBV6-5; D gene: .; CDR3 protein: CASSYSSDGGTEAFF; CDR3 DNA: TGTGCCAGCAGTTACAGCTCCGATGGGGGGACTGAAGCTTTCTTT
J gene: TRBJ1-1; V gene: TRBV7-8; D gene: TRBD1; CDR3 protein: CASSLTGTATEAFF; CDR3 DNA: TGTGCCAGCAGCTTGACAGGGACTGCGACTGAAGCTTTCTTT